This paragraph reports one T cell receptor beta chain. MiXCR was run by TCRdb on the RT-PCR reads, yielding one entry per CDR3 protein. The sample lists around 240,000 distinct CDR3 sequences; roughly 15% were seen once. This sample is drawn from a study of patients and donors after allogeneic stem cell transplantation. The V and J ends lost 3 bases and 9 bases respectively, with 15 bases between them. Germline assignment: CDR1 DFQATT and CDR2 SNEGSKA (reference sequence). CDR3 size: 13 residues. Sequenced sample: blood, either unsorted or a sorted T cell fraction (not recorded which). The TCR was taken from a human donor who was either an allogeneic HSCT recipient or a stem cell or donor lymphocyte infusion donor (not recorded which). It is not recorded whose cells these are; they may come from a transplant donor. The chain combines TRBV20-1 with TRBJ2-4, with D tentatively TRBD1 (6 bases). The DNA of the CDR3 is TGCAGTGCTAGGGAGACAGGAGAAGGCATTCAGTACTTC. Amino acid sequence: CSARETGEGIQYF.